A selection of T cell receptor beta chains follows, all from one sample in a study of blood T cell repertoires in COVID-19. Generated by immunoSEQ multiplex PCR, the TCRdb table keeps only in-frame clones and is missing some. This sample has roughly 230,000 clones; approximately 84% occur once, and the top ten carry about 4%. The specimen was peripheral blood. The receptors here all came from a man aged 45-65 years with acute or convalescent COVID-19. CDR3s include the opening cysteine and the closing phenylalanine or tryptophan. Fields, in order: clone size, V gene, D gene, J gene, CDR3 DNA, CDR3 protein. D genes are given only for firm matches. Clone size, where shown, is once, few, many, or a class for clones that have expanded.

clone_size: NA
v_call: TRBV3-1/TRBV3-2
d_call: NA
j_call: TRBJ2-7
cdr3_nt: TGTGCCAGCAGCCAAGATACGCAGGGTTACGAGCAGTACTTC
cdr3_aa: CASSQDTQGYEQYF

clone_size: NA
v_call: TRBV18
d_call: NA
j_call: TRBJ2-1
cdr3_nt: TGTGCCAGCTCACCACCAATTAGCCACCCCTCCTACAATGAGCAGTTCTTC
cdr3_aa: CASSPPISHPSYNEQFF

clone_size: NA
v_call: TRBV6-4
d_call: TRBD1
j_call: TRBJ1-4
cdr3_nt: TGTGCCAGCAACCCCCGGGACAGTTATGAAAAACTGTTTTTT
cdr3_aa: CASNPRDSYEKLFF

clone_size: NA
v_call: TRBV19
d_call: NA
j_call: TRBJ1-5
cdr3_nt: TGTGCCAGTAGTATAGATCACTCTCCAGGCTACAATCAGCCCCAGCATTTT
cdr3_aa: CASSIDHSPGYNQPQHF

clone_size: NA
v_call: TRBV7-7
d_call: NA
j_call: TRBJ2-2
cdr3_nt: TGTGCTAGCAGCTTAGACAGCACCGGGGAGCTGTTTTTT
cdr3_aa: CASSLDSTGELFF

clone_size: NA
v_call: TRBV4-2
d_call: NA
j_call: TRBJ1-2
cdr3_nt: TGTGCCAGCAGCCAAGGGCCGGGTTCCTATGGCTACACCTTC
cdr3_aa: CASSQGPGSYGYTF

clone_size: NA
v_call: TRBV11-2
d_call: NA
j_call: TRBJ2-3
cdr3_nt: TGTGCCAGCAGCTCAGACAGGTCCTCTAGCACAGATACGCAGTATTTT
cdr3_aa: CASSSDRSSSTDTQYF

clone_size: NA
v_call: TRBV28
d_call: NA
j_call: TRBJ2-7
cdr3_nt: TGTGCCAGCAGTTTGGCCTTGCGGGCCTACGAGCAGTACTTC
cdr3_aa: CASSLALRAYEQYF

clone_size: NA
v_call: TRBV7-2
d_call: TRBD1
j_call: TRBJ1-4
cdr3_nt: TGTGCCAGCAGCTCCGGGACAGTCGAAAAACTGTTTTTT
cdr3_aa: CASSSGTVEKLFF

clone_size: NA
v_call: TRBV7-8
d_call: TRBD1
j_call: TRBJ1-5
cdr3_nt: TGTGCCAGCAGCCGACGGACAGGGCTCGTCAATCAGCCCCAGCATTTT
cdr3_aa: CASSRRTGLVNQPQHF

clone_size: NA
v_call: TRBV18
d_call: TRBD1
j_call: TRBJ2-3
cdr3_nt: TGTGCCAGCTCAGAGAGACAGGGAACCACAGATACGCAGTATTTT
cdr3_aa: CASSERQGTTDTQYF

clone_size: NA
v_call: TRBV29-1
d_call: NA
j_call: TRBJ1-2
cdr3_nt: TGCAGCGTTGAATCAAACGGAGCTAACTATGGCTACACCTTC
cdr3_aa: CSVESNGANYGYTF

clone_size: NA
v_call: TRBV5-6
d_call: NA
j_call: TRBJ1-3
cdr3_nt: TGTGCCAGTTCCTTCTTTTACTCTGGAAACACCATATATTTT
cdr3_aa: CASSFFYSGNTIYF

clone_size: NA
v_call: TRBV5-4
d_call: TRBD1
j_call: TRBJ2-2
cdr3_nt: TGTGCCAGCAGCCAGGACAGGGAGTCCACCGGGGAGCTGTTTTTT
cdr3_aa: CASSQDRESTGELFF

clone_size: NA
v_call: TRBV4-2
d_call: NA
j_call: TRBJ2-3
cdr3_nt: TGTGCCAGCAGCTCCCTGACTAGCACAGATACGCAGTATTTT
cdr3_aa: CASSSLTSTDTQYF

clone_size: NA
v_call: TRBV5-1
d_call: NA
j_call: TRBJ2-7
cdr3_nt: TGCGCCAGCTGGGCCACGGGGGCCTACGAGCAGTACTTC
cdr3_aa: CASWATGAYEQYF

clone_size: NA
v_call: TRBV11-2
d_call: NA
j_call: TRBJ2-2
cdr3_nt: TGTGCCAGCAGCTTGCCTTGGAGGGCCACCGGGGAGCTGTTTTTT
cdr3_aa: CASSLPWRATGELFF

clone_size: NA
v_call: TRBV9
d_call: TRBD1
j_call: TRBJ2-2
cdr3_nt: TGTGCCAGCAGCCGGACAGGGGAGAACACCGGGGAGCTGTTTTTT
cdr3_aa: CASSRTGENTGELFF

clone_size: NA
v_call: TRBV18
d_call: TRBD2
j_call: TRBJ2-7
cdr3_nt: TGTGCCAGCTCACCACGTCAAGCGGGGTCCTACGAGCAGTACTTC
cdr3_aa: CASSPRQAGSYEQYF

clone_size: NA
v_call: TRBV6-4
d_call: NA
j_call: TRBJ1-6
cdr3_nt: TGTGCCAGCAGTGTCGAGAGGGATTCACCCCTCCACTTT
cdr3_aa: CASSVERDSPLHF

clone_size: NA
v_call: TRBV6-1
d_call: TRBD1
j_call: TRBJ2-7
cdr3_nt: TGTGCCAGCAGTGAAGCAGGGGGCGCCCACGAGCAGTACTTC
cdr3_aa: CASSEAGGAHEQYF

clone_size: once
v_call: TRBV30
d_call: NA
j_call: TRBJ2-7
cdr3_nt: TGTGCCTGGAGTGGGGACATTTACTACGAGCAGTACTTC
cdr3_aa: CAWSGDIYYEQYF

clone_size: NA
v_call: TRBV5-8
d_call: NA
j_call: TRBJ1-2
cdr3_nt: TGTGCCAGCAGCTTGGGCGGGTGGCCCCAACACAGGGCCTCATATGGCTACACCTTC
cdr3_aa: CASSLGGWPQHRASYGYTF

clone_size: NA
v_call: TRBV10-1
d_call: NA
j_call: TRBJ1-5
cdr3_nt: TGCGCCAGCAGTGACCGGGGCAATCAGCCCCAGCATTTT
cdr3_aa: CASSDRGNQPQHF

clone_size: NA
v_call: TRBV11-2
d_call: NA
j_call: TRBJ1-1
cdr3_nt: TGTGCCAGCAGCTATGGGACTGACCACACTGAAGCTTTCTTT
cdr3_aa: CASSYGTDHTEAFF

clone_size: NA
v_call: TRBV11-3
d_call: NA
j_call: TRBJ2-7
cdr3_nt: TGTGCCAGTAGGGCGGGAACTTCCTACGAGCAGTACTTC
cdr3_aa: CASRAGTSYEQYF

clone_size: once
v_call: TRBV6-5
d_call: TRBD1
j_call: TRBJ2-1
cdr3_nt: TGTGCCAGCAGTTCACACCGGGACAGGGGTATTGATGAGCAGTTCTTC
cdr3_aa: CASSSHRDRGIDEQFF

clone_size: NA
v_call: TRBV11-3
d_call: TRBD1
j_call: TRBJ2-7
cdr3_nt: TGTGCCAGCAGCTTATTTGCCCAGGGGGCAGGCTACGAGCAGTACTTC
cdr3_aa: CASSLFAQGAGYEQYF

clone_size: NA
v_call: TRBV6-5
d_call: NA
j_call: TRBJ2-7
cdr3_nt: TGTGCCAGCAGTTCCCCACGGGATCACGAGCAGTACTTC
cdr3_aa: CASSSPRDHEQYF

clone_size: few
v_call: TRBV4-1
d_call: NA
j_call: TRBJ1-2
cdr3_nt: TGCGCCAGCAGCCAAGATGGGGCCCGGGCCGCTAACTATGGCTACACCTTC
cdr3_aa: CASSQDGARAANYGYTF

clone_size: NA
v_call: TRBV29-1
d_call: NA
j_call: TRBJ2-1
cdr3_nt: TGCAGCGTTAGACCCGAGCGACCCTACAATGAGCTGTTCTTC
cdr3_aa: CSVRPERPYNELFF

clone_size: once
v_call: TRBV27
d_call: NA
j_call: TRBJ2-7
cdr3_nt: TGTGCCTCACGTTTGGCAGGAAGGTCGTACGAGCAGTACTTC
cdr3_aa: CASRLAGRSYEQYF

clone_size: NA
v_call: TRBV6-5
d_call: NA
j_call: TRBJ1-1
cdr3_nt: TGTGCCAGCAGACAGAATATGAACACTGAAGCTTTCTTT
cdr3_aa: CASRQNMNTEAFF

clone_size: NA
v_call: TRBV6-2/TRBV6-3
d_call: NA
j_call: TRBJ2-7
cdr3_nt: TGTGCCAGCAGTGACAGGGATGGATGGCGCGGGATGGCACCCTACGAGCAGTACTTC
cdr3_aa: CASSDRDGWRGMAPYEQYF

clone_size: NA
v_call: TRBV19
d_call: TRBD1
j_call: TRBJ1-1
cdr3_nt: TGTGCCAGTAGGTACTGGACAGGAGGCAACACTGAAGCTTTCTTT
cdr3_aa: CASRYWTGGNTEAFF

clone_size: many
v_call: TRBV4-1
d_call: TRBD1
j_call: TRBJ2-3
cdr3_nt: TGCGCCAGCAGCCTTGGACAGGGGTCAGATACGCAGTATTTT
cdr3_aa: CASSLGQGSDTQYF

clone_size: NA
v_call: TRBV29-1
d_call: NA
j_call: TRBJ1-1
cdr3_nt: TGCAGCGTTCACCAGACAGGATGGGTTTTCTTT
cdr3_aa: CSVHQTGWVFF

clone_size: NA
v_call: TRBV6-6
d_call: NA
j_call: TRBJ1-2
cdr3_nt: TGTGCCAGCAGTTACTCCTTGGTCAGGGCTGAGGGCTACACCTTC
cdr3_aa: CASSYSLVRAEGYTF

clone_size: NA
v_call: TRBV7-3
d_call: TRBD2
j_call: TRBJ2-1
cdr3_nt: TGTGCCAGCAGCCAATACGGGGGGTCCTACAATGAGCAGTTCTTC
cdr3_aa: CASSQYGGSYNEQFF

clone_size: few
v_call: TRBV25-1
d_call: NA
j_call: TRBJ1-2
cdr3_nt: TGTGCCAGCAGTGAATCAGCTAACTATGGCTACACCTTC
cdr3_aa: CASSESANYGYTF

clone_size: few
v_call: TRBV28
d_call: NA
j_call: TRBJ1-1
cdr3_nt: TGTGCCAGCAGTTTTATAAAGAACACTGAAGCTTTCTTT
cdr3_aa: CASSFIKNTEAFF

clone_size: once
v_call: TRBV24-1
d_call: NA
j_call: TRBJ1-3
cdr3_nt: TGTGCCACCAGTGGGGGAGGATCTGGAAACACCATATATTTT
cdr3_aa: CATSGGGSGNTIYF